This T cell receptor (beta chain) was recorded in a study of immune characteristics of hereditary and idiopathic chronic pancreatitis. Notes on the research overall: Local pancreatic immune cells and TCRbeta repertoires were profiled in hereditary and idiopathic chronic pancreatitis and were compared with control organ donor pancreases. The gDNA-based approach was selected because the approach required minimal in vitro experimental manipulation of T cells infiltrating the pancreas. TCRbeta sequencing was performed on roughly five control pancreases, roughly seven hereditary chronic pancreatitis pancreases and about six idiopathic chronic pancreatitis pancreases. What the work shows at the level of the full study, not this receptor alone: Because patient tissue could be obtained only at the time of TPIAT, immune findings may have been influenced by differences in disease duration. Both chronic pancreatitis groups showed significantly increased TCRbeta repertoire diversity and reduced clonality versus controls. Chronic pancreatitis caused by alcohol use was not included in the study. Among around twelve chronic pancreatitis patients, higher numbers of productive TCR rearrangements went along with higher disease severity scores, showing a positive correlation.

Library creation used the immunoSEQ multiplex PCR assay. The TCRbeta CDR3 region and neighboring sequences were amplified from pancreatic genomic DNA and then sequenced. The study's own analysis went as follows. Productive clonality and productive rearrangement counts were measured along with repertoire diversity, which was expressed as a mean normalized Shannon-Wiener index. The nonparametric Mann-Whitney U test was used to compare repertoire metrics between controls and chronic pancreatitis. A shared clonotype was defined as a CDR3beta sequence with the same amino acid composition and length across subjects. Not all clones reach the TCRdb copy of this immuneACCESS table, which keeps in-frame sequences only. Checked studies attribute under half of the gap to unresolved V genes and leave the rest unexplained. That table is the source of V, J and clone size, and D and trimming were worked out from the DNA. The sample contains 11,000 to 15,000 clones, around four fifths of them found a single time. 14% of the sample is in the top ten clones.

On this clone: It has no known antigen specificity. Qualities for individual bases were not recorded, and no much larger clone is one base off.

Chronic pancreatitis pancreas tissue was obtained from patients undergoing total pancreatectomy with islet autotransplantation (TPIAT). Included chronic pancreatitis patients had no known history of diabetes. For TCRbeta sequencing, genomic DNA was pulled straight from bulk pancreas tissue, skipping any T cell sorting. At two US centers, pancreas tissues from patients and organ donors were collected on a consecutive basis. The sequenced sample consisted of pancreas tissue with hereditary chronic pancreatitis. The sequence was obtained from a human donor with chronic pancreatitis.

The CDR3 corresponds to CASSPLSGGTGNTIYF. The sequence in DNA is TGTGCCAGCTCACCGCTTTCAGGTGGGACAGGAAACACCATATATTTT. The sequence links TRBV18 to TRBJ1-3; a weak D assignment points to TRBD1 (6 bases agree). From a lookup of the germline V gene, CDR1 and CDR2 are KGHSH and LQKENI. From the cysteine through the phenylalanine, the CDR3 covers 16 amino acids. Of the read, only the CDR3 DNA is kept; its 48 bases are in frame from base 1. V lost 3 bases and J lost 4 bases; the stretch between them is 16 bases long. The reference TRBV18 and TRBJ1-3 proteins fill in what lies around the CDR3, so the full variable domain reads NAGVMQNPRHLVRRRGQEARLRCSPMKGHSHVYWYRQLPEEGLKFMVYLQKENIIDESGMPKERFSAEFPKEGPSILRIQQVVRGDSAAYFCASSPLSGGTGNTIYFGEGSWLTVV.